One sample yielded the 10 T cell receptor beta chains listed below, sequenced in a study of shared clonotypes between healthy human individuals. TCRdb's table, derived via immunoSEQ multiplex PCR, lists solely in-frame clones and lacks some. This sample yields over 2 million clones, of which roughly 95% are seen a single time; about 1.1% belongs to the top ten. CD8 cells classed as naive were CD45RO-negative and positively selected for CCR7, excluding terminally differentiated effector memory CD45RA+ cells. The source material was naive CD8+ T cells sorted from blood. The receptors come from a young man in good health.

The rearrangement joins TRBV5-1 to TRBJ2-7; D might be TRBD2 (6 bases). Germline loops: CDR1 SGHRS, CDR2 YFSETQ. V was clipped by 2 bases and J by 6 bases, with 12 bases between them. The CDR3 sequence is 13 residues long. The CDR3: CASSFGGESEQYF. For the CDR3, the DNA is TGCGCCAGCAGCTTCGGGGGAGAGAGCGAGCAGTACTTC. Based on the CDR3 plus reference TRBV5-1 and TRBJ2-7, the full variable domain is KAGVTQTPRYLIKTRGQQVTLSCSPISGHRSVSWYQQTPGQGLQFLFEYFSETQRNKGNFPGRFSGRQFSNSRSEMNVSTLELGDSALYLCASSFGGESEQYFGPGTRLTVT.

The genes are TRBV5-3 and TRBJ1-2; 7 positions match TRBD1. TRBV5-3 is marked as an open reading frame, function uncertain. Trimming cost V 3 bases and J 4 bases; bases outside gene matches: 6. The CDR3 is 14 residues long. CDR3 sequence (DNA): TGTGCCAGAAGCTATCCAGGGGGTGCCTATGGCTACACCTTC. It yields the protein CARSYPGGAYGYTF.

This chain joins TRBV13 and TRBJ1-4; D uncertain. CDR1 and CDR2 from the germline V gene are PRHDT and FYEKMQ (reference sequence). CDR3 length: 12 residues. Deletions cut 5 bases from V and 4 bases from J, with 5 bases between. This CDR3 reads CASSALNEKLFF. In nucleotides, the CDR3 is TGTGCCAGCAGCGCACTTAATGAAAAACTGTTTTTT.

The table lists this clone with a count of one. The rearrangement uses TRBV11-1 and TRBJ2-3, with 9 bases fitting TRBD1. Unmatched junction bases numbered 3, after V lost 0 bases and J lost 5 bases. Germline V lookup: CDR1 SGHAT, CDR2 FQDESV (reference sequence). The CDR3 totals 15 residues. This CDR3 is CASSLARGQGDTQYF. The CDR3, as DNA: TGTGCCAGCAGCTTAGCTCGGGGACAGGGAGATACGCAGTATTTT.

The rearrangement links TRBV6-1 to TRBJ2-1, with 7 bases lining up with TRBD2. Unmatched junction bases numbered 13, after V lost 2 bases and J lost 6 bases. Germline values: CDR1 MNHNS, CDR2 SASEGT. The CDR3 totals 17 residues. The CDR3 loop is CASSERVAGPWGNEQFF. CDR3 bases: TGTGCCAGCAGTGAAAGGGTAGCGGGCCCCTGGGGCAATGAGCAGTTCTTC.

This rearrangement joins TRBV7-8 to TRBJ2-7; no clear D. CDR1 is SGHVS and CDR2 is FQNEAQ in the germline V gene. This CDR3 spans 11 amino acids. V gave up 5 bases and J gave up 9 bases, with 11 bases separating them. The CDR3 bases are TGTGCCAGCAGCGCTCTAGACACGCAGTACTTC. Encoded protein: CASSALDTQYF.

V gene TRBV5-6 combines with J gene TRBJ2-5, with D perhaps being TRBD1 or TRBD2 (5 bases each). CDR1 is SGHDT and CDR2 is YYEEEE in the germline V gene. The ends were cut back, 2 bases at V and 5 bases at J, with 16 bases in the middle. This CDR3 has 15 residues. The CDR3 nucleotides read TGTGCCAGCAGCTTAAGAGGGGCGAAAGGGGAGACCCAGTACTTC. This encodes CASSLRGAKGETQYF.

The CDR3 protein is CAISESRDRVDGYTF. The CDR3 DNA sequence: TGTGCCATCAGTGAGTCCCGGGACAGGGTGGATGGCTACACCTTC. This sequence joins TRBV10-3 and TRBJ1-2; 9 nucleotides match TRBD1. Per the germline V gene, CDR1 is ENHRY and CDR2 is SYGVKD. With V trimmed by 0 bases and J by 6 bases, 5 bases remained unmatched. This CDR3 contains 15 residues.

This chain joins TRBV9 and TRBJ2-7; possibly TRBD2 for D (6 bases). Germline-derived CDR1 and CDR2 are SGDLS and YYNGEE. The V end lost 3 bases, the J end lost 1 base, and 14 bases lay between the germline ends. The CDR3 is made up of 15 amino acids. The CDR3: CASSARIGGSYEQYF. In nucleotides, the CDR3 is TGTGCCAGCAGCGCCCGGATCGGGGGATCCTACGAGCAGTACTTC.

The DNA of the CDR3 is TGTGCCAGCAGCTCCACCCATGAGGCGACTCAAGAATACAATGAGCAGTTCTTC. This sequence encodes CASSSTHEATQEYNEQFF. The chain combines TRBV13 with TRBJ2-1; D is unclear. Deletions cut 4 bases from V and 4 bases from J, with 23 bases between. CDR1 and CDR2 (germline): PRHDT, FYEKMQ (reference sequence). The CDR3 contains 18 residues.